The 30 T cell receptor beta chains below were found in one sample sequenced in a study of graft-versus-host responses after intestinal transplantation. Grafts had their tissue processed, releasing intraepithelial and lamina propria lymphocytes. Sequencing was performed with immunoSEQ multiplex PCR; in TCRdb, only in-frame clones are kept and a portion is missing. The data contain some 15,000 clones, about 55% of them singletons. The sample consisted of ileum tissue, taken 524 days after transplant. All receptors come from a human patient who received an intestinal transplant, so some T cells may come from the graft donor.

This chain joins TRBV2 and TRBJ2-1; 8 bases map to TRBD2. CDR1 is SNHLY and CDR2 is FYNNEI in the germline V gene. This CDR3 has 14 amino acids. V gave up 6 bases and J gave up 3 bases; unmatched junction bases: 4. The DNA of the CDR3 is TGTGCCAGCAGCGGGGGGGGCGTCTACAATGAGCAGTTCTTC. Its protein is CASSGGGVYNEQFF.

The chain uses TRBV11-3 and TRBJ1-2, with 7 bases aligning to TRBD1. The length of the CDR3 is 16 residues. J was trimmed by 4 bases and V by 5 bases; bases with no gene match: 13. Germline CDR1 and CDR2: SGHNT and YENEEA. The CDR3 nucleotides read TGTGCCAGCAGCGCCCTGACCGGGACAGACAGCTATGGCTACACCTTC. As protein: CASSALTGTDSYGYTF.

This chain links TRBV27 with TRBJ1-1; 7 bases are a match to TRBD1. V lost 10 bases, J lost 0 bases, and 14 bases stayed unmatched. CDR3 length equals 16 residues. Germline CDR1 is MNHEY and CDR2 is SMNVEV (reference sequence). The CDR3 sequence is CAIPPGQVSMNTEAFF. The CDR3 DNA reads TGTGCCATCCCTCCTGGACAGGTGAGTATGAACACTGAAGCTTTCTTT.

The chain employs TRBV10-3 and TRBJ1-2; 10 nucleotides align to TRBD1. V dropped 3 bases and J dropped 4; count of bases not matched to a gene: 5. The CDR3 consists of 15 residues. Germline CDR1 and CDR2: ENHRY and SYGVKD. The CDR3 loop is CAISEGTGDPYGYTF. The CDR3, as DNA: TGTGCCATCAGTGAAGGGACAGGGGATCCCTATGGCTACACCTTC.

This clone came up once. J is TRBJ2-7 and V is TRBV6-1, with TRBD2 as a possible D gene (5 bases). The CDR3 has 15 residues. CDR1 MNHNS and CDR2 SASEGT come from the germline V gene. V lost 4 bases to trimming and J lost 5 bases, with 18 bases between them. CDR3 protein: CASSGSYTAGDEQYF. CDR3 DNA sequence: TGTGCCAGCAGTGGGTCTTACACCGCCGGGGACGAGCAGTACTTC.

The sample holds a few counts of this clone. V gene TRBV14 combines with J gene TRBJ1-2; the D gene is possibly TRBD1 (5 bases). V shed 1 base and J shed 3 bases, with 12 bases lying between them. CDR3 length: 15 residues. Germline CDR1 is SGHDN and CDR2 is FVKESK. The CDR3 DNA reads TGTGCCAGCAGCCAAGCATATTCAGGGTACTATGGCTACACCTTC. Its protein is CASSQAYSGYYGYTF.

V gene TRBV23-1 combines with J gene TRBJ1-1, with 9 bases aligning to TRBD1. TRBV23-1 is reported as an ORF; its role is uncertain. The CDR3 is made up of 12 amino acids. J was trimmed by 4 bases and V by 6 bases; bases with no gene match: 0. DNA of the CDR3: TGCGCCAGCAGGACAGGGGGCACTGAAGCTTTCTTT. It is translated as CASRTGGTEAFF.

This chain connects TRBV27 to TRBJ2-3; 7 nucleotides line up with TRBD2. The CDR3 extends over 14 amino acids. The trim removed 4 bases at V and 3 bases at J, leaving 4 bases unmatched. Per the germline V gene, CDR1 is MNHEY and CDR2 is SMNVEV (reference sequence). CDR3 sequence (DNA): TGTGCCAGCAGTTACATGGGGGGGACAGATACGCAGTATTTT. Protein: CASSYMGGTDTQYF.

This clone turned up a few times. The CDR3 region is CASGGSRTGGNSYEQYF. The CDR3, as DNA: TGTGCCAGCGGGGGTAGTAGGACAGGGGGCAACTCCTACGAGCAGTACTTC. The genes are TRBV7-9 and TRBJ2-7; 11 positions match TRBD1. Germline loops: CDR1 SEHNR, CDR2 FQNEAQ (reference sequence). Germline trimming cut 8 bases from V and 0 bases from J; bases unmatched to any gene: 12. CDR3 size: 17 residues.

The CDR3 loop is CASSFHLRDSRFQETQYF. CDR3 DNA sequence: TGTGCCAGCAGTTTCCATCTCCGGGACAGTCGATTCCAAGAGACCCAGTACTTC. The chain is built from TRBV27 and TRBJ2-5, with TRBD1 matching over 7 bases. This CDR3 region has 18 residues. Germline CDR1 reads MNHEY; CDR2 reads SMNVEV (reference sequence). The junction had 14 bases not matched to a gene; V was cut back by 3 bases and J by 1 base.

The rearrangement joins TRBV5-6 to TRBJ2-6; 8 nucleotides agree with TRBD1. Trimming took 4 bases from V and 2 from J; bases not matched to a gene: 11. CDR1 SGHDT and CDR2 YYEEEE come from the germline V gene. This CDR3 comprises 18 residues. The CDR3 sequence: CASSQSRDRRTGANVLTF. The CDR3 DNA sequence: TGTGCCAGCAGCCAGTCCCGGGACAGGAGGACTGGGGCCAACGTCCTGACTTTC. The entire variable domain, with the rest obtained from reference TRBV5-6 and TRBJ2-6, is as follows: DAGVTQSPTHLIKTRGQQVTLRCSPKSGHDTVSWYQQALGQGPQFIFQYYEEEERQRGNFPDRFSGHQFPNYSSELNVNALLLGDSALYLCASSQSRDRRTGANVLTFGAGSRLTVL.

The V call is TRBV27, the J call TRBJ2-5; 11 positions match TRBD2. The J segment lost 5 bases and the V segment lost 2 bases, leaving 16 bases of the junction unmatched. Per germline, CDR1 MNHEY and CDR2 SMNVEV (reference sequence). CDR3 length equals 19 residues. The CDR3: CASSLTPMISGGAWETQYF. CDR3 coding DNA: TGTGCCAGCAGTTTAACGCCTATGATTAGCGGGGGGGCCTGGGAGACCCAGTACTTC.

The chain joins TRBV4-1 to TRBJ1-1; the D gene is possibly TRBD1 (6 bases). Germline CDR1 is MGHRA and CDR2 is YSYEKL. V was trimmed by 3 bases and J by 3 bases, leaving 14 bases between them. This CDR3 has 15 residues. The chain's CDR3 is CASSHSRGEDTEAFF. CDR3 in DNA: TGCGCCAGCAGCCACTCCAGGGGTGAGGACACTGAAGCTTTCTTT.

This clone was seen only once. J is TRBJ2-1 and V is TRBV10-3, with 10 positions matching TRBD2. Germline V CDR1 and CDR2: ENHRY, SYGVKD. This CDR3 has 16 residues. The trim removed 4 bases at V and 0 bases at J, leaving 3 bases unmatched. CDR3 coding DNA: TGTGCCATCAGTGGTCTAGCGGGGGCCTCCTACAATGAGCAGTTCTTC. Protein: CAISGLAGASYNEQFF.

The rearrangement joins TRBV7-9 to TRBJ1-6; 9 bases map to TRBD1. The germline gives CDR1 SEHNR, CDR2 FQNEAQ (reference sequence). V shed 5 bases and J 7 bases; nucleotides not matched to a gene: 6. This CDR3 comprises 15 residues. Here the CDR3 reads CASSLSGQGNSPLHF. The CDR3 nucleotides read TGTGCCAGCAGCCTCTCTGGACAGGGGAATTCACCCCTCCACTTT. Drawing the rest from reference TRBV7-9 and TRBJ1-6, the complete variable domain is DTGVSQNPRHKITKRGQNVTFRCDPISEHNRLYWYRQTLGQGPEFLTYFQNEAQLEKSRLLSDRFSAERPKGSFSTLEIQRTEQGDSAMYLCASSLSGQGNSPLHFGNGTRLTVT.

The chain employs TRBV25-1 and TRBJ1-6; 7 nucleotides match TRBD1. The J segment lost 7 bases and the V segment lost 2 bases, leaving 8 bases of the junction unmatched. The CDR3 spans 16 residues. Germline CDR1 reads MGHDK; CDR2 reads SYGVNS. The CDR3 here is CASSESPGRGNSPLHF. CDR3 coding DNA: TGTGCCAGCAGTGAAAGCCCCGGCAGGGGGAATTCACCCCTCCACTTT. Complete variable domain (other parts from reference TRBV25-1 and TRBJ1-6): EADIYQTPRYLVIGTGKKITLECSQTMGHDKMYWYQQDPGMELHLIHYSYGVNSTEKGDLSSESTVSRIRTEHFPLTLESARPSHTSQYLCASSESPGRGNSPLHFGNGTRLTVT.

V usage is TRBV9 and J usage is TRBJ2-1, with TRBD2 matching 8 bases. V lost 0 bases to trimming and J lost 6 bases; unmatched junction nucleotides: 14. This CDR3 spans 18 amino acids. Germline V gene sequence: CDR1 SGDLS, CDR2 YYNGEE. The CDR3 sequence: CASSVAPGLGRGGNEQFF. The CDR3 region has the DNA TGTGCCAGCAGCGTAGCTCCTGGGTTGGGACGGGGGGGCAATGAGCAGTTCTTC.

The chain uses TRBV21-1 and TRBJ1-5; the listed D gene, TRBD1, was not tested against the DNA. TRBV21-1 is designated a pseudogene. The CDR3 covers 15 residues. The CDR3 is CASSTSKGVSQPQHF. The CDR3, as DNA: TGTGCCAGCAGCACGTCCAAAGGGGTCAGTCAGCCCCAGCATTTT.

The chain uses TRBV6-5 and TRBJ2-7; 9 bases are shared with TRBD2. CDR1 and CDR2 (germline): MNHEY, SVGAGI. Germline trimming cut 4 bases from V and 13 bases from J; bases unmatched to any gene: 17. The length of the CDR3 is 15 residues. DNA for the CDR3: TGTGCCAGCAGTTCTACTCGGGGCCCTAGCGGGGTGTTTTACTTC. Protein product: CASSSTRGPSGVFYF.

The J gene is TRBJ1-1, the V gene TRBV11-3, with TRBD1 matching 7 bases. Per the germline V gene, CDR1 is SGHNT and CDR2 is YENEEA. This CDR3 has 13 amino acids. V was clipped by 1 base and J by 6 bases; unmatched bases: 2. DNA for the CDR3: TGTGCCAGCAGCTTAGTTCAGGGGGCTGAAGCTTTCTTT. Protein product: CASSLVQGAEAFF.

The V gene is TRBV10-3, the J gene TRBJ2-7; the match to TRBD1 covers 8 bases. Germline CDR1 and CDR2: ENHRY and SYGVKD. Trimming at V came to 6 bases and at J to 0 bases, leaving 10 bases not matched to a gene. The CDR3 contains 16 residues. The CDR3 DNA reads TGTGCCATCAGCAACCCAGGACAGGGTGCCTCCTACGAGCAGTACTTC. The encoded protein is CAISNPGQGASYEQYF.

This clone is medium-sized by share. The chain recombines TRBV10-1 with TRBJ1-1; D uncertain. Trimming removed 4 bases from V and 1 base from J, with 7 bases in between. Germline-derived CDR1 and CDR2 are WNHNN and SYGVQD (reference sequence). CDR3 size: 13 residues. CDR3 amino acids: CASSAQRNTEAFF. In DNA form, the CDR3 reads TGCGCCAGCAGTGCACAGAGGAACACTGAAGCTTTCTTT.

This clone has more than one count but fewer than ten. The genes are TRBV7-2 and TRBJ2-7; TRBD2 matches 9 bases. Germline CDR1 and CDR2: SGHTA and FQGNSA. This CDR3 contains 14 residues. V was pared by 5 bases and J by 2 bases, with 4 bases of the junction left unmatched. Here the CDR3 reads CASSPSGTTYEQYF. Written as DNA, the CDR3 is TGTGCCAGCAGCCCTAGCGGGACTACCTACGAGCAGTACTTC. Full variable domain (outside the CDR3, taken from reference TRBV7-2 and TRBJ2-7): GAGVSQSPSNKVTEKGKDVELRCDPISGHTALYWYRQSLGQGLEFLIYFQGNSAPDKSGLPSDRFSAERTGGSVSTLTIQRTQQEDSAVYLCASSPSGTTYEQYFGPGTRLTVT.

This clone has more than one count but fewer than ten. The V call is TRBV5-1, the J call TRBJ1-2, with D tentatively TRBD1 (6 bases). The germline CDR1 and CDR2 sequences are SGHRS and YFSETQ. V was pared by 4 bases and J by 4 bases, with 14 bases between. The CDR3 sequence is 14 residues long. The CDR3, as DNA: TGCGCCAGCAGCCCAGGGACACCTACCTATGGCTACACCTTC. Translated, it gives CASSPGTPTYGYTF.

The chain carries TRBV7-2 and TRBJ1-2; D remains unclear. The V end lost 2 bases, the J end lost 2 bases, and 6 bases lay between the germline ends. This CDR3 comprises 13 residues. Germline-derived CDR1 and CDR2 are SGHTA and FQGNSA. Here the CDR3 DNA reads TGTGCCAGCAGCTTAAGGAGGAACTATGGCTACACCTTC. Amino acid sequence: CASSLRRNYGYTF.

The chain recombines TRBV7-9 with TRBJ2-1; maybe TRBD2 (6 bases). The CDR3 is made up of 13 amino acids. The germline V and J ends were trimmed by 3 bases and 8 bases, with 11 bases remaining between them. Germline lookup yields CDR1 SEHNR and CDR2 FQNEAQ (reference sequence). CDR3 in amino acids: CASSFSGEDEQFF. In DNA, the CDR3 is TGTGCCAGCAGCTTTTCGGGGGAGGATGAGCAGTTCTTC. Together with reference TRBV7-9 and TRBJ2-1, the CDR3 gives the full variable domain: DTGVSQNPRHKITKRGQNVTFRCDPISEHNRLYWYRQTLGQGPEFLTYFQNEAQLEKSRLLSDRFSAERPKGSFSTLEIQRTEQGDSAMYLCASSFSGEDEQFFGPGTRLTVL.

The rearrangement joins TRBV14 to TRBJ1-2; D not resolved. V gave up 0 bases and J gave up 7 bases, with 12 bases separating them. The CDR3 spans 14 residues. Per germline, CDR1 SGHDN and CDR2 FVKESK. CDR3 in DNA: TGTGCCAGCAGCCAAGATCTGTTTGGCCGTGGCTACACCTTC. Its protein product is CASSQDLFGRGYTF.

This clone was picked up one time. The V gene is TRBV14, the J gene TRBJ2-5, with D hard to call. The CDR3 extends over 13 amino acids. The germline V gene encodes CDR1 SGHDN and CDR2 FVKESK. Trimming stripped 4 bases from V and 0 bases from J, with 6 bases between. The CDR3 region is CASSRGYQETQYF. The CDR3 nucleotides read TGTGCCAGCAGCCGAGGATACCAAGAGACCCAGTACTTC.

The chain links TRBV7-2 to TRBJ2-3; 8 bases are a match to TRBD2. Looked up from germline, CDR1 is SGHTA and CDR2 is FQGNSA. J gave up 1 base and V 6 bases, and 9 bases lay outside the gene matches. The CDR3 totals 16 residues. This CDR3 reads CASRGRGAGGTDTQYF. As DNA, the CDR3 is TGTGCCAGCAGGGGCAGGGGAGCGGGGGGCACAGATACGCAGTATTTT.

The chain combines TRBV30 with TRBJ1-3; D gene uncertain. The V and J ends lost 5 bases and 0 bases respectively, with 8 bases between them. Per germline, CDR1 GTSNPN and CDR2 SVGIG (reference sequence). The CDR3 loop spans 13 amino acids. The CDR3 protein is CAWHRSSGNTIYF. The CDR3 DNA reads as TGTGCCTGGCATCGGAGCTCTGGAAACACCATATATTTT.